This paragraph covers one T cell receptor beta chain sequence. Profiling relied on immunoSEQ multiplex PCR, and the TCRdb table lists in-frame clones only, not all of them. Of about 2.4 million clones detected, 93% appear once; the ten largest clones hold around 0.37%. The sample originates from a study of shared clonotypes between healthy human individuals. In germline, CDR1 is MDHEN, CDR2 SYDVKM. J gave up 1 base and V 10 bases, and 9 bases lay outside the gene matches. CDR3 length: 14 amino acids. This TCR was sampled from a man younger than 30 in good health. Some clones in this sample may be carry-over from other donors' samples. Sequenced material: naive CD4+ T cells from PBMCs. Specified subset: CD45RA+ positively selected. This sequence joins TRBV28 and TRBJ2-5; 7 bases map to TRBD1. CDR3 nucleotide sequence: TGTGCCACAAAACGGGACAGAGTCCAAGAGACCCAGTACTTC. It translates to CATKRDRVQETQYF.